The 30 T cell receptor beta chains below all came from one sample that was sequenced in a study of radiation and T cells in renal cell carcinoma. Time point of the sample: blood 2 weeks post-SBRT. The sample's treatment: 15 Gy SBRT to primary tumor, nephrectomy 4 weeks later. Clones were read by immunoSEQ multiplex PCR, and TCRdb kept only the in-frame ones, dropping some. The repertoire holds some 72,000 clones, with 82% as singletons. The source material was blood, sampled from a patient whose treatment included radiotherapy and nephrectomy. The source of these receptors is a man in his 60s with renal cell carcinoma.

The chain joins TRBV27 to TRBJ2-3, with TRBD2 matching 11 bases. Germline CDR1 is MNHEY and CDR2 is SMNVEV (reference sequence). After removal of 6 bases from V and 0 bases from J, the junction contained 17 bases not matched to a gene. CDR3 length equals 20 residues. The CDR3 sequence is CASSPPWGVGLAASTDTQYF. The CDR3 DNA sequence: TGTGCCAGCAGCCCCCCCTGGGGGGTGGGACTAGCGGCTAGCACAGATACGCAGTATTTT.

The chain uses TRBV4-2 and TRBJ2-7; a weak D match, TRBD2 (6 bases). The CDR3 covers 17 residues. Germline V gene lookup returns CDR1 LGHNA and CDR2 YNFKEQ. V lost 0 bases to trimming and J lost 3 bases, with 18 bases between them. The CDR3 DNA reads TGTGCCAGCAGCCAAGAAGTCAATAGCGGTAAAGTCTACGAGCAGTACTTC. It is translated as CASSQEVNSGKVYEQYF.

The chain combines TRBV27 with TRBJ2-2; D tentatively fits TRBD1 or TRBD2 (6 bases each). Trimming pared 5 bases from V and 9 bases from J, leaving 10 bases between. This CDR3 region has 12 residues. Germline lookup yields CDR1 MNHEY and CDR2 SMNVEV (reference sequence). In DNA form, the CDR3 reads TGTGCCAGCAGTCCCGGGGGCCGGGAGCTGTTTTTT. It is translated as CASSPGGRELFF.

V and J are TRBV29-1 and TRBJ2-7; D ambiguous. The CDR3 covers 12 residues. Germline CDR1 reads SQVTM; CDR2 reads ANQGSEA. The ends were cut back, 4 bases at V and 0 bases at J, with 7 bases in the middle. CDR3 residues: CSVAETSYEQYF. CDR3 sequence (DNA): TGCAGCGTTGCGGAGACCTCCTACGAGCAGTACTTC.

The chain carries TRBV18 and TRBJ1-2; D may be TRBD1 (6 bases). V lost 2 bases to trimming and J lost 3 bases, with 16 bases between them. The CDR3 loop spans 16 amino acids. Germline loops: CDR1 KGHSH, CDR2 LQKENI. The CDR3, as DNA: TGTGCCAGCTCACCAACAGGGAGCCCTACCCACTATGGCTACACCTTC. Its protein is CASSPTGSPTHYGYTF.

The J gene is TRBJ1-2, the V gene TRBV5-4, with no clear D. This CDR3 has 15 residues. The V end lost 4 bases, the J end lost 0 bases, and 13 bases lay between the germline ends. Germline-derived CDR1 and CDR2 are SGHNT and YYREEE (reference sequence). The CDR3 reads CASSPVTPANYGYTF. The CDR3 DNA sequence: TGTGCCAGCAGCCCGGTGACACCAGCTAACTATGGCTACACCTTC. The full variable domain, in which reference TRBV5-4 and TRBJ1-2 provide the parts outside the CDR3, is ETGVTQSPTHLIKTRGQQVTLRCSSQSGHNTVSWYQQALGQGPQFIFQYYREEENGRGNFPPRFSGLQFPNYSSELNVNALELDDSALYLCASSPVTPANYGYTFGSGTRLTVV.

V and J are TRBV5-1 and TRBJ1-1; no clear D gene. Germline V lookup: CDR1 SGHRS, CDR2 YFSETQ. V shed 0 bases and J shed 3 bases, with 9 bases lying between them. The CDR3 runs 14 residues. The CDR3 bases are TGCGCCAGCAGCTTGGAAGTCGAGTACACTGAAGCTTTCTTT. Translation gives CASSLEVEYTEAFF.

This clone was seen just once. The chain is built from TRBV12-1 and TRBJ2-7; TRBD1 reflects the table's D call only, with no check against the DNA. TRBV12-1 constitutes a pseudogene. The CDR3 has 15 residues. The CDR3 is CASSLNRDRDYEQYF. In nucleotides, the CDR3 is TGTGCCAGCAGCTTGAATAGGGACAGGGACTACGAGCAGTACTTC.

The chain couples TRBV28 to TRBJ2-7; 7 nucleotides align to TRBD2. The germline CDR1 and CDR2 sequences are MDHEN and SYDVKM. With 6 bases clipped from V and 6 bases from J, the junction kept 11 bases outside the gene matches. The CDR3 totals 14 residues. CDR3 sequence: CASRQREEAGEQYF. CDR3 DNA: TGTGCCAGCAGACAACGGGAGGAGGCGGGCGAGCAGTACTTC.

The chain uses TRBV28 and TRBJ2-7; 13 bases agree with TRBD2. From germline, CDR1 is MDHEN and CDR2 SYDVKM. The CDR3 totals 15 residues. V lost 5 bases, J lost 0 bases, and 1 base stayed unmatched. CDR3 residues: CASSGLAGVSYEQYF. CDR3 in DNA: TGTGCCAGCAGTGGACTAGCGGGAGTCTCCTACGAGCAGTACTTC. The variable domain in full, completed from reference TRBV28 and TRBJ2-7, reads DVKVTQSSRYLVKRTGEKVFLECVQDMDHENMFWYRQDPGLGLRLIYFSYDVKMKEKGDIPEGYSVSREKKERFSLILESASTNQTSMYLCASSGLAGVSYEQYFGPGTRLTVT.

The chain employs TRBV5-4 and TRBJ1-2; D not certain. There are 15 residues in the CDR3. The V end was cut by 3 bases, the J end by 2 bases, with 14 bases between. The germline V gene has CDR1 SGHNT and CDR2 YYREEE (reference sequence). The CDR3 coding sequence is TGTGCCAGCAGCTCTGTACAGCTAGCGAACTATGGCTACACCTTC. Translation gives CASSSVQLANYGYTF.

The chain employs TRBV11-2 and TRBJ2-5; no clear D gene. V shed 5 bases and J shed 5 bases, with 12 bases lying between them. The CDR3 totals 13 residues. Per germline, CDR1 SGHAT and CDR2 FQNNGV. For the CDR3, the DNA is TGTGCCAGCAGCCCCGTCCAGATGGAGACCCAGTACTTC. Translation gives CASSPVQMETQYF.

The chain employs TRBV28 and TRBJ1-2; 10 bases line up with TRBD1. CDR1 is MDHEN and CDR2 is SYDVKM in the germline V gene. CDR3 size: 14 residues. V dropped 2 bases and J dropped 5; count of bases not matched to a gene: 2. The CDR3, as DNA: TGTGCCAGCAGTTTAAGGACAGGGGGTTATGGCTACACCTTC. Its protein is CASSLRTGGYGYTF.

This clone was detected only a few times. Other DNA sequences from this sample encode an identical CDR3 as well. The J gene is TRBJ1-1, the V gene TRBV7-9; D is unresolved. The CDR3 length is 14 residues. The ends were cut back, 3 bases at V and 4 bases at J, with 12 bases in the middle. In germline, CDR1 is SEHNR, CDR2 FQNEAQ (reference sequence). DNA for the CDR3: TGTGCCAGCAGCTTCCCGCCCGGCATCACTGAAGCTTTCTTT. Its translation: CASSFPPGITEAFF.

The CDR3 sequence: CASSLSGPSTDTQYF. CDR3 nucleotides: TGTGCCAGCAGCCTTAGCGGTCCTAGCACAGATACGCAGTATTTT. The chain carries TRBV7-6 and TRBJ2-3; a possible D gene is TRBD2 (6 bases). CDR1 is SGHVS and CDR2 is FNYEAQ in the germline V gene. The CDR3 sequence is 15 residues long. V lost 5 bases to trimming and J lost 0 bases, with 12 bases between them.

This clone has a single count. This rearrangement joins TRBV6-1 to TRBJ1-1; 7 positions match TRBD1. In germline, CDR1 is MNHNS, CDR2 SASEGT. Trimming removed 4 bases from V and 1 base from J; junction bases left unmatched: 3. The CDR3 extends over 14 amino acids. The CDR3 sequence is CASSGRQGNTEAFF. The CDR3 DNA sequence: TGTGCCAGCAGTGGTCGACAGGGGAACACTGAAGCTTTCTTT.

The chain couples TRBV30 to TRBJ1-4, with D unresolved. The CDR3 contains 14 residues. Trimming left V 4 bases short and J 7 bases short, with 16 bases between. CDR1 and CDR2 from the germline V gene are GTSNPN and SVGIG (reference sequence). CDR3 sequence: CAWNRARPAEKLFF. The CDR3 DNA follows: TGTGCCTGGAATCGCGCCCGGCCGGCTGAAAAACTGTTTTTT. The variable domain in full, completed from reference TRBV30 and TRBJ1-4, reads SQTIHQWPATLVQPVGSPLSLECTVEGTSNPNLYWYRQAAGRGLQLLFYSVGIGQISSEVPQNLSASRPQDRQFILSSKKLLLSDSGFYLCAWNRARPAEKLFFGSGTQLSVL.

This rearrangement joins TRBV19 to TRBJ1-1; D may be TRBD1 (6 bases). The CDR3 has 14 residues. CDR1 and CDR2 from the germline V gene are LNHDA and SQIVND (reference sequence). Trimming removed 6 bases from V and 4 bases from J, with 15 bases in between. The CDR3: CASSPGGGLTEAFF. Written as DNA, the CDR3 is TGTGCCAGTAGCCCCGGGGGGGGGCTCACTGAAGCTTTCTTT.

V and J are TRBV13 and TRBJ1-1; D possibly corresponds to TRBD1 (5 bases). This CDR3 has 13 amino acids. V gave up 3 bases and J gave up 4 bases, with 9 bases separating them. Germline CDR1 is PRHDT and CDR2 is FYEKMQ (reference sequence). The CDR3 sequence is CASSFTRGTEAFF. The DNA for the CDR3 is TGTGCCAGCAGCTTTACAAGGGGCACTGAAGCTTTCTTT.

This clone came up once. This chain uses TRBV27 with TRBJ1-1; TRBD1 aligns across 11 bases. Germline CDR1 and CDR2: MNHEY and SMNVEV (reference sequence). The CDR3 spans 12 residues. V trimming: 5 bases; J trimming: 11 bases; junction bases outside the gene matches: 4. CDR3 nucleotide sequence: TGTGCCAGCAGTCCGGACAGGGGGCAGGCTTTCTTT. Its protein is CASSPDRGQAFF.

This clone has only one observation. CDR3 coding DNA: TGCGCCAGCAGTCCCGGCCAAATGGGATTAGATACGCAGTATTTT. It encodes CASSPGQMGLDTQYF. The chain has TRBV5-1 and TRBJ2-3, with D unresolved. The V end was cut by 5 bases, the J end by 5 bases, with 18 bases between. Germline CDR1 reads SGHRS; CDR2 reads YFSETQ. This CDR3 contains 15 residues.

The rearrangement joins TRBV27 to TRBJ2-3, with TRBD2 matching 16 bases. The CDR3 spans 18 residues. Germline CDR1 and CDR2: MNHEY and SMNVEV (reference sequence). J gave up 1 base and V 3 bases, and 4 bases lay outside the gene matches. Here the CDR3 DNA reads TGTGCCAGCAGTTTGGGACTAGCGGGAGGGCCGGGCACAGATACGCAGTATTTT. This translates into CASSLGLAGGPGTDTQYF.

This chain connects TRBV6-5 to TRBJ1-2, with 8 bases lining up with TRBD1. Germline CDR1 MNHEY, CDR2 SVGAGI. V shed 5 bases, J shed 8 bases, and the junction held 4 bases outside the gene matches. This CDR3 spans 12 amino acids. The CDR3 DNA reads TGTGCCAGCAGTCCCTACAGGGGGGGCTACACCTTC. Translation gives CASSPYRGGYTF.

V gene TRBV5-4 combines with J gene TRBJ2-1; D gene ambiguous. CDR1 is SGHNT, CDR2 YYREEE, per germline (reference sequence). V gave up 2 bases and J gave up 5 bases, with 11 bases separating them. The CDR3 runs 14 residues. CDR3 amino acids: CASSFGPGNNEQFF. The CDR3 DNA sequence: TGTGCCAGCAGCTTTGGACCCGGCAACAATGAGCAGTTCTTC.

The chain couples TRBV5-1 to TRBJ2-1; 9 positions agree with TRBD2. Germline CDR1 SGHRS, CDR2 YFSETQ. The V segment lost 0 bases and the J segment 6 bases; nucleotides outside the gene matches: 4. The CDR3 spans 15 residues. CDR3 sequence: CASSLEVSGSNEQFF. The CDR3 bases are TGCGCCAGCAGCTTGGAGGTTAGCGGGAGCAATGAGCAGTTCTTC.

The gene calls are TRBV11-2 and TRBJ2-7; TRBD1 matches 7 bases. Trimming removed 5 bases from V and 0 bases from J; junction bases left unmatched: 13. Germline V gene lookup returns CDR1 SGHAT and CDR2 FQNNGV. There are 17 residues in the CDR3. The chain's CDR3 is CASSSIRRQGPSYEQYF. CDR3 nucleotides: TGTGCCAGCAGCAGTATTCGAAGACAGGGACCCTCCTACGAGCAGTACTTC.

Written as DNA, the CDR3 is TGTGCCAGCAGAACCGACAGGGAAGGAAACACCATATATTTT. It translates to CASRTDREGNTIYF. The chain links TRBV28 to TRBJ1-3; 7 bases are a match to TRBD1. V lost 6 bases, J lost 4 bases, and 6 bases stayed unmatched. This CDR3 spans 14 amino acids. Germline V CDR1 and CDR2: MDHEN, SYDVKM.

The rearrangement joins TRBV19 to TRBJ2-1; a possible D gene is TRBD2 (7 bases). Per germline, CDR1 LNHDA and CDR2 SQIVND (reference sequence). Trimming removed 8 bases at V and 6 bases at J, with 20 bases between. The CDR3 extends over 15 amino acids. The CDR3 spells CASRDLAEGGNEQFF. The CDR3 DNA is TGTGCCAGTCGAGACCTAGCGGAGGGGGGCAATGAGCAGTTCTTC.

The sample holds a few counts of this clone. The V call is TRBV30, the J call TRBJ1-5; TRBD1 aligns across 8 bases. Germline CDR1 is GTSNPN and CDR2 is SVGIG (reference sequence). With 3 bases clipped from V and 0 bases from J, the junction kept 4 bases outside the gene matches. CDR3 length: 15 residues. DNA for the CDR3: TGTGCCTGGAGCCGGACAGGGAGTAGCAATCAGCCCCAGCATTTT. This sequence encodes CAWSRTGSSNQPQHF.

Here the CDR3 DNA reads TGTGCCACCAGCAGAGCGTCTGCTCAAGAGACCCAGTACTTC. Residues: CATSRASAQETQYF. This chain links TRBV15 with TRBJ2-5; D gene ambiguous. V was trimmed by 1 base and J by 2 bases, leaving 8 bases between them. In germline, CDR1 is LNHNV, CDR2 YYDKDF (reference sequence). This CDR3 is 14 amino acids long.